These 19 T cell receptor beta chains were sequenced from one sample in a study of cytomegalovirus exposure and HLA in healthy donors. This PCR relied on a set of 60 Vbeta primers and 13 Jbeta primers. Libraries were prepared by immunoSEQ multiplex PCR; TCRdb keeps only in-frame clonotypes and omits some of them. This sample has approximately 150,000 clones, with approximately 80% found just once. Sequencing used PBMCs. These receptors originate from a woman aged 25 to 39 in good health and CMV-seropositive.

The V call is TRBV5-1, the J call TRBJ2-7, with 9 bases that match TRBD2. The CDR3 runs 15 residues. Per the germline V gene, CDR1 is SGHRS and CDR2 is YFSETQ. Trimming at V came to 3 bases and at J to 3 bases, leaving 7 bases not matched to a gene. CDR3 DNA: TGCGCCAGCAGCTATTTAGCGGGGGCGAACTACGAGCAGTACTTC. Translated: CASSYLAGANYEQYF.

V and J are TRBV7-2 and TRBJ2-7, with 10 positions matching TRBD1. J lost 5 bases, V lost 5 bases, and 3 bases had no gene match. Germline V CDR1 and CDR2: SGHTA, FQGNSA. The CDR3 consists of 13 residues. The CDR3 DNA reads TGTGCCAGCAGCCGGGACAGGGGAAACGAGCAGTACTTC. Its translation: CASSRDRGNEQYF.

V usage is TRBV7-7 and J usage is TRBJ2-4; 11 nucleotides line up with TRBD2. The germline V gene encodes CDR1 SSHAT and CDR2 FNYEAQ (reference sequence). Trimming took 4 bases from V and 1 from J; bases not matched to a gene: 15. CDR3 length: 20 amino acids. CDR3 in amino acids: CASSSPTSGAPIAAKNIQYF. The CDR3 DNA is TGTGCCAGCAGCTCGCCGACTAGCGGGGCCCCTATTGCGGCCAAAAACATTCAGTACTTC.

The chain has TRBV5-6 and TRBJ1-1, with unresolved D. The CDR3 is 11 residues long. Deletions cut 4 bases from V and 6 bases from J, with 7 bases between. Germline V CDR1 and CDR2: SGHDT, YYEEEE. The CDR3 protein is CASSLGAEAFF. The CDR3 nucleotides read TGTGCCAGCAGCCTTGGAGCTGAAGCTTTCTTT.

The V call is TRBV7-2, the J call TRBJ2-7; D is unresolved. V was trimmed by 3 bases and J by 1 base, leaving 16 bases between them. The CDR3 has 16 amino acids. Germline lookup yields CDR1 SGHTA and CDR2 FQGNSA. CDR3 nucleotide sequence: TGTGCCAGCAGCTTCTGGCCGAGAGGAAAATCCTACGAGCAGTACTTC. It translates to CASSFWPRGKSYEQYF.

This sequence joins TRBV7-9 and TRBJ2-5; tentative D call: TRBD2 (6 bases). Trimming cost V 3 bases and J 5 bases, with 16 bases left between them. Germline V gives CDR1 SEHNR, CDR2 FQNEAQ (reference sequence). The CDR3 totals 15 residues. The CDR3 spells CASSFGGRGGETQYF. In nucleotides, the CDR3 is TGTGCCAGCAGCTTTGGCGGACGCGGAGGGGAGACCCAGTACTTC.

This chain connects TRBV6-1 to TRBJ1-5; perhaps TRBD1 as D (6 bases). Germline V gene lookup returns CDR1 MNHNS and CDR2 SASEGT. Trimming removed 1 base at V and 2 bases at J, with 12 bases between. CDR3 length equals 16 residues. CDR3 sequence: CASSEEGGGGNQPQHF. Written as DNA, the CDR3 is TGTGCCAGCAGTGAAGAGGGAGGGGGGGGCAATCAGCCCCAGCATTTT.

The V call is TRBV19, the J call TRBJ2-7; D remains ambiguous. This CDR3 region has 12 residues. The V end was cut by 3 bases, the J end by 6 bases, with 9 bases between. Germline CDR1 and CDR2: LNHDA and SQIVND (reference sequence). The CDR3 loop is CASSIPLGEQYF. In DNA, the CDR3 is TGTGCCAGTAGTATCCCCCTCGGCGAGCAGTACTTC. The full variable domain, with the rest looked up from reference TRBV19 and TRBJ2-7, is DGGITQSPKYLFRKEGQNVTLSCEQNLNHDAMYWYRQDPGQGLRLIYYSQIVNDFQKGDIAEGYSVSREKKESFPLTVTSAQKNPTAFYLCASSIPLGEQYFGPGTRLTVT.

This chain connects TRBV4-3 to TRBJ2-3; D call uncertain. The V gene lost 4 bases and the J gene lost 3 bases, with 17 bases spanning the gap. The CDR3 extends over 16 amino acids. Germline values: CDR1 LGHNA, CDR2 YSLEER. CDR3 sequence reads: CASSLSTFSRTDTQYF. DNA of the CDR3: TGCGCCAGCAGCCTTTCGACTTTCAGTCGGACAGATACGCAGTATTTT.

This clone appeared a single time. The rearrangement uses TRBV19 and TRBJ2-1, with 7 bases fitting TRBD2. V lost 6 bases, J lost 6 bases, and 5 bases stayed unmatched. The V gene's germline CDR1 is LNHDA and CDR2 SQIVND (reference sequence). The CDR3 has 13 amino acids. The CDR3 here is CASRLSGGNEQFF. The CDR3 DNA sequence: TGTGCCAGTAGACTGTCGGGGGGCAATGAGCAGTTCTTC.

This clone appeared many times. This sequence joins TRBV15 and TRBJ1-1; 8 bases agree with TRBD1. The germline V gene encodes CDR1 LNHNV and CDR2 YYDKDF (reference sequence). This CDR3 has 16 residues. V lost 2 bases to trimming and J lost 5 bases; unmatched junction nucleotides: 10. DNA of the CDR3: TGTGCCACCAGCAGATCCACTGCAGGGGGCGTAACTGAAGCTTTCTTT. Residues: CATSRSTAGGVTEAFF.

This chain's CDR3 is CASSLDRAQPQHF. CDR3 in DNA: TGTGCCAGCAGCCTTGACAGGGCACAGCCCCAGCATTTT. V and J are TRBV5-4 and TRBJ1-5; 7 bases agree with TRBD1. The CDR3 runs 13 residues. Trimming at V came to 4 bases and at J to 7 bases, leaving 5 bases not matched to a gene. In germline, CDR1 is SGHNT, CDR2 YYREEE (reference sequence).

V gene TRBV5-6 combines with J gene TRBJ1-2; tentative D call: TRBD1 (5 bases). Germline CDR1 and CDR2: SGHDT and YYEEEE. This CDR3 comprises 14 residues. V was cut by 0 bases and J by 2 bases, with 8 bases left in between. Here the CDR3 reads CASSLVSGNYGYTF. The CDR3 region has the DNA TGTGCCAGCAGCTTGGTGTCAGGGAACTATGGCTACACCTTC.

The chain joins TRBV5-4 to TRBJ2-1, with 9 bases matching TRBD1. CDR1 SGHNT and CDR2 YYREEE come from the germline V gene (reference sequence). CDR3 length equals 15 residues. Trimming cost V 6 bases and J 3 bases; bases outside gene matches: 7. CDR3 amino acids: CASTDRGQGYNEQFF. The DNA of the CDR3 is TGTGCCAGCACCGACCGGGGACAGGGCTACAATGAGCAGTTCTTC.

The genes are TRBV6-6 and TRBJ1-4, with 7 bases matching TRBD1. This CDR3 comprises 14 residues. Per the germline V gene, CDR1 is MNHNY and CDR2 is SVGAGI (reference sequence). The V gene end was trimmed by 5 bases and the J gene end by 8 bases; junction bases not matched to a gene: 8. CDR3 sequence reads: CASSDRQGREKLFF. CDR3 DNA sequence: TGTGCCAGCAGTGACCGACAGGGAAGAGAAAAACTGTTTTTT.

This chain uses TRBV7-2 with TRBJ1-1, with TRBD1 matching 8 bases. Germline-derived CDR1 and CDR2 are SGHTA and FQGNSA. The CDR3 covers 15 residues. V dropped 1 base and J dropped 4; count of bases not matched to a gene: 5. The CDR3 spells CASSLVHTGGTEAFF. The CDR3 DNA is TGTGCCAGCAGCTTAGTGCATACAGGGGGCACTGAAGCTTTCTTT.

The CDR3 nucleotides are TGTGCCAGCAGTTTAATCAGGGGAGCTAACTATGGCTACACCTTC. Translating it yields CASSLIRGANYGYTF. The chain combines TRBV27 with TRBJ1-2; D might be TRBD1 (6 bases). Germline V gives CDR1 MNHEY, CDR2 SMNVEV (reference sequence). The CDR3 is 15 amino acids. V lost 2 bases and J lost 0, with 10 bases in between.

This clone was seen only once. This chain joins TRBV4-2 and TRBJ2-7; possibly TRBD1 for D (6 bases). V was clipped by 4 bases and J by 5 bases, with 15 bases between them. Germline V CDR1 and CDR2: LGHNA, YNFKEQ. The CDR3 sequence is 14 residues long. The CDR3 here is CASSRSQGSHEQYF. The CDR3 DNA is TGTGCCAGCAGCCGATCACAGGGAAGCCACGAGCAGTACTTC.

The chain joins TRBV7-8 to TRBJ1-4, with D possibly matching TRBD1 (5 bases). The CDR3 consists of 16 residues. The ends were cut back, 5 bases at V and 4 bases at J, with 17 bases in the middle. Germline V CDR1 and CDR2: SGHVS, FQNEAQ. CDR3 sequence: CASSLFTDSRNEKLFF. The CDR3 bases are TGTGCCAGCAGCCTTTTTACAGACAGCCGTAATGAAAAACTGTTTTTT. Variable domain in full (rest from reference TRBV7-8 and TRBJ1-4): GAGVSQSPRYKVAKRGQDVALRCDPISGHVSLFWYQQALGQGPEFLTYFQNEAQLDKSGLPSDRFFAERPEGSVSTLKIQRTQQEDSAVYLCASSLFTDSRNEKLFFGSGTQLSVL.